The 12 T cell receptor beta chains listed next were all sequenced from one sample in a study of PD-1 blockade in classical Hodgkin lymphoma (dated by TCRdb to 2020 to 2022). Interpreted using the paper, the time point label stands for: cycle 4 day 1 (C4D1), after 5 to 7 weeks of nivolumab. Every trial patient had relapsed following autologous stem cell transplantation, and prior brentuximab vedotin exposure was what differed among cohorts A, B and C. Receptor libraries were prepared by the immunoSEQ multiplex PCR assay. TCRdb carries this immuneACCESS record with in-frame sequences only. Its versions omit some clonotypes, under half of them owing to an unresolved V gene in the studies checked, with the rest unexplained. Recorded for this sample are about 44,000 clones; around three fifths of them occurred a single time. The ten largest clones add up to approximately 2.8% of the sample. Sequencing used peripheral blood mononuclear cells (PBMCs), obtained before the fourth cycle of nivolumab. The receptors were gathered from a human donor with classical Hodgkin lymphoma.

The gene calls are TRBV4-1 and TRBJ2-7; D is perhaps TRBD1 (8 bases). The CDR3 covers 15 residues. V dropped 6 bases and J dropped 5 bases, with 20 bases sitting between them. The germline V gene has CDR1 MGHRA and CDR2 YSYEKL. CDR3 in amino acids: CASRPGGQGNHEQYF. CDR3 nucleotide sequence: TGCGCCAGCAGGCCGGGAGGACAGGGCAACCACGAGCAGTACTTC.

The chain carries TRBV5-4 and TRBJ2-7; D is perhaps TRBD1 or TRBD2 (5 bases each). V dropped 0 bases and J dropped 2 bases, with 9 bases sitting between them. Germline CDR1 is SGHNT and CDR2 is YYREEE (reference sequence). The CDR3 covers 14 residues. The DNA for the CDR3 is TGTGCCAGCAGCTTGGGGGGGTTAACCTACGAGCAGTACTTC. As protein: CASSLGGLTYEQYF.

This chain links TRBV4-1 with TRBJ1-5, with 11 bases fitting TRBD1. Germline V gene sequence: CDR1 MGHRA, CDR2 YSYEKL. The CDR3 length is 17 residues. V lost 3 bases to trimming and J lost 6 bases; unmatched junction nucleotides: 10. CDR3 in DNA: TGCGCCAGCAGCCATGTTACCGGGACAGGGGGATCTCAGCCCCAGCATTTT. Translated, it gives CASSHVTGTGGSQPQHF.

The chain carries TRBV7-3 and TRBJ1-1, with D tentatively TRBD1 (5 bases). The CDR3 runs to 14 residues. Germline CDR1 is SGHTA and CDR2 is FQGTGA. The germline V and J ends were trimmed by 2 bases and 4 bases, with 11 bases remaining between them. CDR3 region: CASSLGTVGTEAFF. The CDR3 bases are TGTGCCAGCAGCTTAGGGACCGTCGGCACTGAAGCTTTCTTT.

This clone was seen only a few times. The chain is built from TRBV5-1 and TRBJ1-3; no clear D gene. The germline V and J ends were trimmed by 0 bases and 0 bases, with 7 bases remaining between them. Germline CDR1 SGHRS, CDR2 YFSETQ. The CDR3 has 15 amino acids. CDR3 sequence: CASSLERSSGNTIYF. The CDR3 DNA sequence: TGCGCCAGCAGCTTGGAGCGTAGCTCTGGAAACACCATATATTTT.

This sequence joins TRBV27 and TRBJ2-7, with 9 bases matching TRBD1. CDR3 length equals 15 residues. The ends lost 6 bases at V and 2 bases at J; junction bases unmatched: 8. Germline CDR1 MNHEY, CDR2 SMNVEV (reference sequence). The CDR3 DNA is TGTGCCAGCAGCCGGACAGGGGTCTCCCCCTACGAGCAGTACTTC. Translating gives CASSRTGVSPYEQYF.

The rearrangement uses TRBV7-9 and TRBJ2-1; 10 bases map to TRBD2. This CDR3 region has 17 residues. The germline V gene encodes CDR1 SEHNR and CDR2 FQNEAQ (reference sequence). The V segment lost 1 base and the J segment 5 bases; nucleotides outside the gene matches: 8. The CDR3 loop is CASSLEFSGGLDNEQFF. In nucleotides, the CDR3 is TGTGCCAGCAGCTTAGAATTTAGCGGGGGGCTTGACAATGAGCAGTTCTTC.

The chain combines TRBV10-3 with TRBJ2-1, with 7 bases identical to TRBD2. CDR3 length equals 13 residues. The junction had 5 bases not matched to a gene; V was cut back by 5 bases and J by 7 bases. The germline CDR1 and CDR2 sequences are ENHRY and SYGVKD. The CDR3 reads CAISRGGENEQFF. The CDR3, as DNA: TGTGCCATCAGTAGGGGAGGGGAGAATGAGCAGTTCTTC.

The genes are TRBV9 and TRBJ2-1, with TRBD2 identical over 14 bases. Germline CDR1 SGDLS, CDR2 YYNGEE. The length of the CDR3 is 18 residues. Trimming at V came to 4 bases and at J to 8 bases, leaving 14 bases not matched to a gene. The CDR3 DNA sequence: TGTGCCAGCAGCAAACGACTAGCGGGAGGGCCAGAGCTGGATGAGCAGTTCTTC. This gives the protein CASSKRLAGGPELDEQFF.

This clone was observed once. The chain carries TRBV7-2 and TRBJ2-3, with 10 bases aligning to TRBD2. CDR3 length: 17 amino acids. Germline V CDR1 and CDR2: SGHTA, FQGNSA. V trimming: 3 bases; J trimming: 1 base; junction bases outside the gene matches: 7. This CDR3 reads CASSFRRGLAGTDTQYF. Written as DNA, the CDR3 is TGTGCCAGCAGCTTCCGCCGAGGACTAGCGGGCACAGATACGCAGTATTTT.

The table lists this clone with a few counts. The V gene is TRBV27, the J gene TRBJ1-1; D gene ambiguous. The CDR3 contains 15 residues. Per the germline V gene, CDR1 is MNHEY and CDR2 is SMNVEV (reference sequence). Trimming left V 3 bases short and J 0 bases short, with 11 bases between. The CDR3, as DNA: TGTGCCAGCAGTTTGTTCGGCAGCATGAACACTGAAGCTTTCTTT. Translating it yields CASSLFGSMNTEAFF.

The chain couples TRBV30 to TRBJ1-2; D gene ambiguous. V shed 3 bases and J shed 6 bases, with 14 bases lying between them. The germline CDR1 and CDR2 sequences are GTSNPN and SVGIG (reference sequence). The CDR3 has 13 residues. The DNA of the CDR3 is TGTGCCTGGAGGGAAGGCCTAAGGAATGGCTACACCTTC. It is translated as CAWREGLRNGYTF. Using reference TRBV30 and TRBJ1-2 for the parts outside the CDR3, the full variable domain is SQTIHQWPATLVQPVGSPLSLECTVEGTSNPNLYWYRQAAGRGLQLLFYSVGIGQISSEVPQNLSASRPQDRQFILSSKKLLLSDSGFYLCAWREGLRNGYTFGSGTRLTVV.